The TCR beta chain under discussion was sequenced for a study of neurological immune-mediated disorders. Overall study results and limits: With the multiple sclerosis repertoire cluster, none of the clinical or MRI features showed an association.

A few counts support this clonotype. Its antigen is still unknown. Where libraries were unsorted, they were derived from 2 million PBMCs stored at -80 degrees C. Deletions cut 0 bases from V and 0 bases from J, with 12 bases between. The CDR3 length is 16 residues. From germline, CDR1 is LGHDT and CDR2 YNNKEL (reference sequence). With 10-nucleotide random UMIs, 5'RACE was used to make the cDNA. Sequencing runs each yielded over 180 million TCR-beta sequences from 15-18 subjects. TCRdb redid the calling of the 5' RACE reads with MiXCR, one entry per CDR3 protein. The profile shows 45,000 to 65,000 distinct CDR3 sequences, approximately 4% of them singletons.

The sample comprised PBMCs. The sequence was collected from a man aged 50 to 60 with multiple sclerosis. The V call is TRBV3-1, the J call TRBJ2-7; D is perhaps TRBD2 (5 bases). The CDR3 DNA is TGTGCCAGCAGCCAAGATAGAACTAGAGGCTCCTACGAGCAGTACTTC. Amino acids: CASSQDRTRGSYEQYF.